This is a list of T cell receptor beta chains from one sample in a study of human T cells and chemical hapten exposure. TCRdb processed the RACE reads anew with MiXCR; each CDR3 protein has one entry. The top ten clones hold under 9.5% of a sample with approximately 320,000 distinct CDR3 sequences, 5% to 6.5% of them seen once. The sequenced sample was whole blood, obtained in connection with sensitization to the hapten diphenylcyclopropenone (DPC). The receptor source for this set is a young woman with alopecia areata. Some clones in this sample may be carry-over from other donors' samples. Both conserved end residues are trimmed from each CDR3. The size entry is marked missing in some rows and otherwise reads once, few, many or a size class.

>TRBV2|many|TRBJ1-5
ASSFAGSNQPQH
>TRBV7-2|NA|TRBJ2-2
ASTMGGAGELF
>TRBV9|NA|TRBJ2-5
ASSGGFTSGQETQY
>TRBV10-3|many|TRBJ2-3
AIMTRGFATDTQY
>TRBV29-1|few|TRBJ1-6
STRAPALH
>TRBV7-9|many|TRBJ1-3
ASSPPTGGLSGNTIY
>TRBV5-1|NA|TRBJ2-7
ASSPEGSPPYEQY
>TRBV7-9|NA|TRBJ1-1
ASSHIETGNTEAF
>TRBV20-1|NA|TRBJ2-5
SARLAGAGTQY
>TRBV7-9|few|TRBJ1-1
ASSRDSHTEAF
>TRBV7-9|few|TRBJ1-2
ASSPPGHGYT
>TRBV6-2/TRBV6-3|NA|TRBJ1-5
ASSPSVSNQPQH
>TRBV7-2|many|TRBJ1-5
ASSIQGGRHQPQH
>TRBV20-1|many|TRBJ2-7
SAPLEGRSYEQY
>TRBV2|NA|TRBJ2-5
ASSNRVYQETQY
>TRBV4-3|NA|TRBJ2-7
ASSQDLGREEQY
>TRBV29-1|many|TRBJ1-5
SAGRDFRKEDNQPQH
>TRBV7-9|NA|TRBJ2-1
ASSSQGAQDYNEQF
>TRBV3-1|few|TRBJ2-7
ASSQGGDPSEQY
>TRBV4-2|many|TRBJ2-7
ASSQDPSSYEQY
>TRBV12-3/TRBV12-4|NA|TRBJ2-5
ASSPTVFQETQY
>TRBV6-2/TRBV6-3|NA|TRBJ2-3
ASTETIGTDTQY
>TRBV12-3/TRBV12-4|many|TRBJ2-1
ASTWSLANNEQF
>TRBV12-3/TRBV12-4|NA|TRBJ2-6
ASSSSGRSGANVLT
>TRBV5-1|few|TRBJ2-2
ASSFTSETNTGELF
>TRBV7-9|many|TRBJ1-2
ASSPYYGYT
>TRBV19|many|TRBJ1-2
ASSINRDDYGYT
>TRBV6-5|many|TRBJ1-2
ASRSGQGGNYGYT
>TRBV29-1|few|TRBJ2-2
SVELRGRSPGELF
>TRBV7-8|few|TRBJ1-5
ASSQNRGPDSNQPQH
>TRBV20-1|NA|TRBJ2-1
SARGLGSNEQF
>TRBV9|few|TRBJ2-6
ASSPWFSGANVLT
>TRBV6-1|many|TRBJ1-1
ASSGLPFRENTEAF
>TRBV7-9|few|TRBJ1-2
ASSANTGKRIYGYT
>TRBV6-2/TRBV6-3|many|TRBJ2-7
ASSPAYEQY
>TRBV29-1|NA|TRBJ1-2
SVGTGAANYGYT
>TRBV7-2|many|TRBJ2-1
ASSLVSRNNEQF
>TRBV6-6|many|TRBJ1-5
ASSYSDSREGAQH
>TRBV14|NA|TRBJ1-2
ASSAHRGDGYT
>TRBV5-4|few|TRBJ2-1
ASSLNANEQF
>TRBV6-2/TRBV6-3|few|TRBJ2-1
ASDRGGKVNEQF
>TRBV20-1|many|TRBJ2-7
SARGSRGGYEQY
>TRBV4-3|many|TRBJ2-1
ASSQVGGTGGYNEQF
>TRBV5-1|many|TRBJ2-7
ASSLTTSLYEQY
>TRBV4-2|few|TRBJ2-3
ASSPEVGGQGNTDTQY
>TRBV6-2/TRBV6-3|few|TRBJ2-5
ASSKQGGQETQY
>TRBV11-3|NA|TRBJ2-3
ASSLARGEADTQY
>TRBV4-3|few|TRBJ2-3
ASSQSPGLAGFDTQY
>TRBV5-6|few|TRBJ2-5
ASSLRTGLGETQY
>TRBV12-3/TRBV12-4|few|TRBJ1-6
ASSPHQGQNSPLH
>TRBV2|few|TRBJ1-4
ASSVQGAANEKLF
>TRBV7-2|many|TRBJ2-7
ASSSTGQEQY
>TRBV5-1|many|TRBJ1-4
ASSQDSTNEKLF
>TRBV5-4|few|TRBJ2-3
ASSWDIGGPPDTQY
>TRBV7-2|few|TRBJ2-1
ASRRSLGNEQF
>TRBV6-6|NA|TRBJ1-3
ASSYSNSPGGNTIY
>TRBV7-2|NA|TRBJ1-6
ASSSLKGSPPH
>TRBV9|few|TRBJ2-5
ASSVVGGKQETQY
>TRBV18|many|TRBJ1-3
ASSPGGESGNTIY